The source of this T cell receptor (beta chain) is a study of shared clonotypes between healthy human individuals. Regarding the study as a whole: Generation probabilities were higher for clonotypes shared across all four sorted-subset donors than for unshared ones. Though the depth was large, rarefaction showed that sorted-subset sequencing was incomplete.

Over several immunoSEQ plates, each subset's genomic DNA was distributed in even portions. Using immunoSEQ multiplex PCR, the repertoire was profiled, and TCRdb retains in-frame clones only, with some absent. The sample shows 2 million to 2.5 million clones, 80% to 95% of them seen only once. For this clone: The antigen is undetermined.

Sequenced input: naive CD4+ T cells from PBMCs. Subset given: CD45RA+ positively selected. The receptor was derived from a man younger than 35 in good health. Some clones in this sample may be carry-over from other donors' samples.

The CDR3 sequence: CASSSRVGSRYEQYF. DNA of the CDR3: TGCGCCAGCAGCTCCCGAGTGGGCAGCCGATACGAGCAGTACTTC. The V and J genes are TRBV5-1 and TRBJ2-7; D unresolved. V lost 3 bases and J lost 4, with 17 bases in between. Germline CDR1 is SGHRS and CDR2 is YFSETQ. This CDR3 has 15 amino acids.